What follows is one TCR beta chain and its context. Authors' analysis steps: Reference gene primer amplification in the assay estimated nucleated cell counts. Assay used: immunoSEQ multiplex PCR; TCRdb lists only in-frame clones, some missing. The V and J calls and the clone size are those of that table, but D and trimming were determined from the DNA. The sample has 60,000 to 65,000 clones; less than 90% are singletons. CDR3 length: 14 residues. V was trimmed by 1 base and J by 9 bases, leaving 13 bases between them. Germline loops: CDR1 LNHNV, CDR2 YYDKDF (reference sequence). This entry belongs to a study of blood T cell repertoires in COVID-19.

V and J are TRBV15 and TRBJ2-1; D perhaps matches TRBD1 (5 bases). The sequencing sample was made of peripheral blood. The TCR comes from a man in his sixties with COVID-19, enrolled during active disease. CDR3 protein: CATSRGQLVSEQFF. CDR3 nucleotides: TGTGCCACCAGCAGAGGACAGTTGGTTTCTGAGCAGTTCTTC.